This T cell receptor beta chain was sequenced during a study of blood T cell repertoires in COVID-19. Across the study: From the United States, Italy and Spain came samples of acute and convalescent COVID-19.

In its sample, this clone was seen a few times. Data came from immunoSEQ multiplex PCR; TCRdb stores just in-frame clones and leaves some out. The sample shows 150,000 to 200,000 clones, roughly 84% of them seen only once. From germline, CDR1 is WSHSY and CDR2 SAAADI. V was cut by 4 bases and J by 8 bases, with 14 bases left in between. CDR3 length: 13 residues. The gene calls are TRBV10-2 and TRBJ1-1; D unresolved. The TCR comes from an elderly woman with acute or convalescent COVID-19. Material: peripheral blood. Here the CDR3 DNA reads TGCGCCAGCAGTGGTGAATGGGTGAGGGAAGCTTTCTTT. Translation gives CASSGEWVREAFF.